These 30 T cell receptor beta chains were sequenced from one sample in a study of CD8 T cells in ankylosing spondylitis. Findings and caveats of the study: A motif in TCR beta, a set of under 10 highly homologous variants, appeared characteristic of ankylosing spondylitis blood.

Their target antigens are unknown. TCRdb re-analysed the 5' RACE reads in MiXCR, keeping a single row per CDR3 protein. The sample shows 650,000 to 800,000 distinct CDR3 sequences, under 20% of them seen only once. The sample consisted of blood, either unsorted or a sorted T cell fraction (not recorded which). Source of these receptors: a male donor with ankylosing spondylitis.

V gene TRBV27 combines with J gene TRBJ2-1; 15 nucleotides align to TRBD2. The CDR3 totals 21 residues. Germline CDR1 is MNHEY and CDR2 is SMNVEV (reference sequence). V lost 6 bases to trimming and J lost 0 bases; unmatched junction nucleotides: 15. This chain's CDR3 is CASSGTSGGSLRLSSYNEQFF. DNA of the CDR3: TGTGCCAGCAGCGGGACTAGCGGGGGGTCTCTCAGACTTAGCTCCTACAATGAGCAGTTCTTC.

Here the CDR3 DNA reads TGTGCCAGCAGCCAAAGGGACATGTATCAGCCCCAGCATTTT. Amino acid sequence: CASSQRDMYQPQHF. The chain links TRBV27 to TRBJ1-5; TRBD1 might be the D (6 bases). The V and J ends lost 6 bases and 5 bases respectively, with 14 bases between them. Germline values: CDR1 MNHEY, CDR2 SMNVEV (reference sequence). This CDR3 has 14 residues.

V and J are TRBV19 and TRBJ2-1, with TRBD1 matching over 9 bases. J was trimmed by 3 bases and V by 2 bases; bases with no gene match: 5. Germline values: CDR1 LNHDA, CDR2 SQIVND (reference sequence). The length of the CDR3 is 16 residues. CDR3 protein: CASSILPGQGYNEQFF. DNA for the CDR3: TGTGCCAGTAGTATACTCCCGGGACAGGGCTACAATGAGCAGTTCTTC.

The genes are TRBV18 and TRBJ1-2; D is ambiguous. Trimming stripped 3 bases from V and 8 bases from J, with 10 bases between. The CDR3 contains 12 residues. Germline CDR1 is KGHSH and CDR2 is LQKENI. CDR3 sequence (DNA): TGTGCCAGCTCACCCCGACAAGACGGCTACACCTTC. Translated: CASSPRQDGYTF. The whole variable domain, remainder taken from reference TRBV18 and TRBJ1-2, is NAGVMQNPRHLVRRRGQEARLRCSPMKGHSHVYWYRQLPEEGLKFMVYLQKENIIDESGMPKERFSAEFPKEGPSILRIQQVVRGDSAAYFCASSPRQDGYTFGSGTRLTVV.

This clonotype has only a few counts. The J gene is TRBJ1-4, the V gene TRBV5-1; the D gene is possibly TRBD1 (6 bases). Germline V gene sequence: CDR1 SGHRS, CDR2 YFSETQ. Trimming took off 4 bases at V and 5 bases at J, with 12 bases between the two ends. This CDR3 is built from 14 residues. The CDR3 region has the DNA TGCGCCAGCAGCATTGGTGGGGGCAATGAAAAACTGTTTTTT. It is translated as CASSIGGGNEKLFF.

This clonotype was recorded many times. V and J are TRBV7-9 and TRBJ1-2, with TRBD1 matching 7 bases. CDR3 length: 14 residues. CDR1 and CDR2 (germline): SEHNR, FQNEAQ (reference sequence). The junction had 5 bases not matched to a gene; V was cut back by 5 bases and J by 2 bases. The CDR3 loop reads CASSPGQANYGYTF. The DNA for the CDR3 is TGTGCCAGCAGCCCCGGACAGGCGAACTATGGCTACACCTTC.

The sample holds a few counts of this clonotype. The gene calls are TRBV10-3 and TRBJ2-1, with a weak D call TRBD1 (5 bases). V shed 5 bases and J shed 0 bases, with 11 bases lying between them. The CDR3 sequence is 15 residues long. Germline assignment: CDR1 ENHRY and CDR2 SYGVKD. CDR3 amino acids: CAISQQVSSYNEQFF. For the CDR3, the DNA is TGTGCCATCAGTCAACAGGTTAGCTCCTACAATGAGCAGTTCTTC.

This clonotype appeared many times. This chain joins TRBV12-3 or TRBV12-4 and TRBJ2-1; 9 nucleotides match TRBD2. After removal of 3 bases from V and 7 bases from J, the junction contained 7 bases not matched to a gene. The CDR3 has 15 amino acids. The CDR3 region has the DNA TGTGCCAGCAGTTTGTTGGCGGGAGGGCCTAATGAGCAGTTCTTC. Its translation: CASSLLAGGPNEQFF.

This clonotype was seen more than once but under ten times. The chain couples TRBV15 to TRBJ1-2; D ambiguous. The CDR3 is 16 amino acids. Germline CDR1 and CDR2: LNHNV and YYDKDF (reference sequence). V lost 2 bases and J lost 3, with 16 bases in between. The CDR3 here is CATSRPTAFVDYGYTF. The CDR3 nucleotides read TGTGCCACCAGCAGACCGACCGCATTCGTCGACTATGGCTACACCTTC.

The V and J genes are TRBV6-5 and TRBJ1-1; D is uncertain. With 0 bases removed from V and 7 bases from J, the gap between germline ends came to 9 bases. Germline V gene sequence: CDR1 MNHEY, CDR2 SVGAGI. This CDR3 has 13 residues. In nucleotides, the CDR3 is TGTGCCAGCAGTTACTCGTCGCGGGGTGAAGCTTTCTTT. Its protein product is CASSYSSRGEAFF.

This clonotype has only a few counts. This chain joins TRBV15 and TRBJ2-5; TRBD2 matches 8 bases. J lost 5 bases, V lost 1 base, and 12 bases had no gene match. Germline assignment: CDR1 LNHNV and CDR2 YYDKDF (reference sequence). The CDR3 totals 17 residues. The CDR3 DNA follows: TGTGCCACCAGCAGAGGAATGGTAGCGGGCGGGGGGGAGACCCAGTACTTC. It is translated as CATSRGMVAGGGETQYF.

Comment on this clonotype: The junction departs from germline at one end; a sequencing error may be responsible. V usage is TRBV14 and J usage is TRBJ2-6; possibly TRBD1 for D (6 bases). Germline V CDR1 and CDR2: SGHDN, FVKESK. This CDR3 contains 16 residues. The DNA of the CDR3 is TGTGCCAGCAGCCTCACAGGGTTTGCTGGGGCCAACATCCTGACTTTC. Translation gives CASSLTGFAGANILTF.

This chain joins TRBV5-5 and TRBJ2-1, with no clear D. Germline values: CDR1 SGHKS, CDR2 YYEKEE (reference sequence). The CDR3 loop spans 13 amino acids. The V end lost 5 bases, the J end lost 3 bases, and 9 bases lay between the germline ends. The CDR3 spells CASRRPVYNEQFF. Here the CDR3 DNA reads TGTGCCAGCAGAAGGCCTGTCTACAATGAGCAGTTCTTC.

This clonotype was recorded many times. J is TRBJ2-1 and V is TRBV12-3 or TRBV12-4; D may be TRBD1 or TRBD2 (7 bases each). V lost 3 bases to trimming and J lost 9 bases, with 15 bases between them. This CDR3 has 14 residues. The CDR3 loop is CASSLGQGEGEQFF. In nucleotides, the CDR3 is TGTGCCAGCAGTTTGGGGCAGGGGGAGGGTGAGCAGTTCTTC.

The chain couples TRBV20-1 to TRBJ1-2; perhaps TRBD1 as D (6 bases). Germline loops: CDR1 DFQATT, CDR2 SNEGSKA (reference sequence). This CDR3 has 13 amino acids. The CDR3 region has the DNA TGCGGGGGGCTTGAGGATCGTTACTATGGCTACACCTTC. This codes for CGGLEDRYYGYTF.

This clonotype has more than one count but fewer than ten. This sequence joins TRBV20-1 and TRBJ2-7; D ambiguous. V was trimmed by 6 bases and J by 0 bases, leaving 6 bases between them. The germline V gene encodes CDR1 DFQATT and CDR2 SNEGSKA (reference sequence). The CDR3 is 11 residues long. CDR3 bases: TGCAGTGCACTGATCTCCTACGAGCAGTACTTC. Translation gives CSALISYEQYF.

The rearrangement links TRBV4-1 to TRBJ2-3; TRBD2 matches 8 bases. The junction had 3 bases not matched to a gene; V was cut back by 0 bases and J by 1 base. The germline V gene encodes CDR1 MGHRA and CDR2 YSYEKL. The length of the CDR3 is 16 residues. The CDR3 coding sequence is TGCGCCAGCAGCCAAGAGAGGCGGGGGGGCACAGATACGCAGTATTTT. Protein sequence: CASSQERRGGTDTQYF.

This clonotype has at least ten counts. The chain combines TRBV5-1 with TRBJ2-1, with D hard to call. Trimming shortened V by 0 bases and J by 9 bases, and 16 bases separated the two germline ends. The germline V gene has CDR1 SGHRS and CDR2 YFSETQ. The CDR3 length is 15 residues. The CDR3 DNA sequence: TGCGCCAGCAGCTTGGGGCCCGACGATACGACTGAGCAGTTCTTC. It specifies CASSLGPDDTTEQFF. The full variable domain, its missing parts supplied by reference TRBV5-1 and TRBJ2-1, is KAGVTQTPRYLIKTRGQQVTLSCSPISGHRSVSWYQQTPGQGLQFLFEYFSETQRNKGNFPGRFSGRQFSNSRSEMNVSTLELGDSALYLCASSLGPDDTTEQFFGPGTRLTVL.

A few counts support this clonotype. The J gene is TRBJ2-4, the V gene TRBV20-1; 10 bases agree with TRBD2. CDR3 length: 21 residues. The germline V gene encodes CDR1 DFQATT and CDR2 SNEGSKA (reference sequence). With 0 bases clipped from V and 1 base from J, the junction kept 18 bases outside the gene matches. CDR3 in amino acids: CSAREGSGGPSTLIAKNIQYF. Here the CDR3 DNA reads TGCAGTGCTAGAGAAGGTAGCGGGGGGCCCTCGACGCTCATTGCCAAAAACATTCAGTACTTC.

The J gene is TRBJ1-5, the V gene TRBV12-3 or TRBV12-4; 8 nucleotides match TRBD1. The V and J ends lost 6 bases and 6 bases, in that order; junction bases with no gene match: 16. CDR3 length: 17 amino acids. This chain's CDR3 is CASRQGGSPRGRQPQHF. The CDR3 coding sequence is TGTGCCAGCAGACAGGGGGGCTCCCCTCGTGGACGTCAGCCCCAGCATTTT.

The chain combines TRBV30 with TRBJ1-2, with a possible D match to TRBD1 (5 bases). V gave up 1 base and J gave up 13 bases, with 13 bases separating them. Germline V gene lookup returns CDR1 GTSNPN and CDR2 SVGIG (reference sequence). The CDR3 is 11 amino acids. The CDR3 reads CAWSGGTELTF. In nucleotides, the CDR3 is TGTGCCTGGAGTGGCGGGACCGAACTCACCTTC.

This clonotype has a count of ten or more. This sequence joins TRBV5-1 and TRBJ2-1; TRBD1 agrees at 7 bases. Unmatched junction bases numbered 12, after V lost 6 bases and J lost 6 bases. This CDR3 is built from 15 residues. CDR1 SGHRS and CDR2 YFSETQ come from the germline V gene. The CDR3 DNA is TGCGCCAGCAAGGAGGAAACGGGACAGACCAATGAGCAGTTCTTC. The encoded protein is CASKEETGQTNEQFF.

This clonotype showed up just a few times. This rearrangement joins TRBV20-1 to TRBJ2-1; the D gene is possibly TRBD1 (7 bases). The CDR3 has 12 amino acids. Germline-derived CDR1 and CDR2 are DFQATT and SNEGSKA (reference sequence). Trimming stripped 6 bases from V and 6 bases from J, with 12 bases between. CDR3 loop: CSAGGTANEQFF. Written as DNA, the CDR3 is TGCAGTGCCGGCGGGACAGCCAATGAGCAGTTCTTC.

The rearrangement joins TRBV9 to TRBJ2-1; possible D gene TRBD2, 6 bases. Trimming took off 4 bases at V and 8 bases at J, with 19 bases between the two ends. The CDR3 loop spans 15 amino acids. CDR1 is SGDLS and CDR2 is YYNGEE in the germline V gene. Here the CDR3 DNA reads TGTGCCAGCAGCCTCAGGACTATCCTGGGGGATGAGCAGTTCTTC. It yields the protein CASSLRTILGDEQFF. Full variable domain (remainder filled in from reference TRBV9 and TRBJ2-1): DSGVTQTPKHLITATGQRVTLRCSPRSGDLSVYWYQQSLDQGLQFLIQYYNGEERAKGNILERFSAQQFPDLHSELNLSSLELGDSALYFCASSLRTILGDEQFFGPGTRLTVL.

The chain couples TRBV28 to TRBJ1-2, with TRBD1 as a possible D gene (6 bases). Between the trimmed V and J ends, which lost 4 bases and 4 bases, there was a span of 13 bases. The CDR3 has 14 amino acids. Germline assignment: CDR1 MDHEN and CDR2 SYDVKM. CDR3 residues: CASSSSGAGYGYTF. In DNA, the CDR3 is TGTGCCAGCAGTTCATCGGGGGCCGGCTATGGCTACACCTTC.

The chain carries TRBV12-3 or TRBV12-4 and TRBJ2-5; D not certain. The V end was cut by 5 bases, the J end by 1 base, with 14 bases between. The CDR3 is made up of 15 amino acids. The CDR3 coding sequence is TGTGCCAGCAGTCCAGAGGTTCGGACCCAAGAGACCCAGTACTTC. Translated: CASSPEVRTQETQYF.

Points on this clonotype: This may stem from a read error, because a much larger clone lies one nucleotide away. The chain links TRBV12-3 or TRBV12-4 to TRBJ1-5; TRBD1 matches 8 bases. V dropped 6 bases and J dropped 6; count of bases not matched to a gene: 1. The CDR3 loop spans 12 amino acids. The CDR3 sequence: CASRTGAQPQHF. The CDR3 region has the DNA TGTGCCAGCAGGACAGGGGCTCAGCCCCAGCATTTT.

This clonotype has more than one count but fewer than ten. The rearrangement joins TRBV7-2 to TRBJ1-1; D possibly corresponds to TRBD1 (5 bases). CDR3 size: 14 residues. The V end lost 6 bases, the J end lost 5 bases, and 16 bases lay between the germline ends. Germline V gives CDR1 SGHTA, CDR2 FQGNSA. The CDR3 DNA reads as TGTGCCAGCAGTCTTAGGGGTAGGGGAACTGAAGCTTTCTTT. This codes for CASSLRGRGTEAFF. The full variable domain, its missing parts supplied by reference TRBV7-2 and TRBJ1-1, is GAGVSQSPSNKVTEKGKDVELRCDPISGHTALYWYRQSLGQGLEFLIYFQGNSAPDKSGLPSDRFSAERTGGSVSTLTIQRTQQEDSAVYLCASSLRGRGTEAFFGQGTRLTVV.

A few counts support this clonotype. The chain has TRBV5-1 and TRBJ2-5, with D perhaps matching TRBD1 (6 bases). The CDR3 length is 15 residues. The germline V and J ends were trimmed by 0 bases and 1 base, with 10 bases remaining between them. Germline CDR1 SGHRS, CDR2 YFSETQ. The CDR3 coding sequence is TGCGCCAGCAGCTTGGTGGGGGCTACCCAAGAGACCCAGTACTTC. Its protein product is CASSLVGATQETQYF.

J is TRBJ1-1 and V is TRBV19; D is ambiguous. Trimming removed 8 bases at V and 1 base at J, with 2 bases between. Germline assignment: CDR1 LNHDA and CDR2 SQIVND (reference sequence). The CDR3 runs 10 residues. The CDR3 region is CASPNTEAFF. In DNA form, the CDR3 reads TGTGCCAGTCCGAACACTGAAGCTTTCTTT.